The 7 T cell receptor beta chains reported below all come from one sample, sequenced in a study of read filtering for tumor transcriptome and immune sequencing. Molecular barcoded adaptors covering alpha/delta and beta/gamma chains were used on 400 to 450 ng RNA. TCRdb analysed the reads with MiXCR anew, one entry per CDR3 protein. There are about 45,000 distinct CDR3 sequences in the sample; roughly a fifth occur only once, and approximately 40% lies in the top ten. The sample consisted of a population of CD138-negative cells sorted from bone marrow. The receptor source for this set is a donor at least 40 years old with multiple myeloma.

Concerning this clonotype itself: A single base separates this from a much larger clone, so it may be a read error. This chain joins TRBV12-3 or TRBV12-4 and TRBJ2-7; D is undetermined. Trimming left V 6 bases short and J 5 bases short, with 11 bases between. The CDR3 has 12 residues. CDR3 in amino acids: CASSPFGDEQYF. In DNA, the CDR3 is TGTGCCAGCAGCCCGTTCGGCGACGAGCAGTACTTC.

This clonotype was counted ten times or more. The chain recombines TRBV28 with TRBJ2-3; weak D call: TRBD1 (5 bases). Per the germline V gene, CDR1 is MDHEN and CDR2 is SYDVKM. CDR3 length: 12 residues. V lost 10 bases and J lost 4, with 12 bases in between. The CDR3 loop is CATQTAPDTQYF. Here the CDR3 DNA reads TGTGCCACTCAGACAGCCCCAGATACGCAGTATTTT.

This clonotype was counted ten times or more. This chain uses TRBV29-1 with TRBJ1-1; maybe TRBD1 (6 bases). This CDR3 contains 15 residues. The ends were cut back, 5 bases at V and 5 bases at J, with 21 bases in the middle. Germline values: CDR1 SQVTM, CDR2 ANQGSEA. CDR3 sequence: CSVLLVGTRGTEAFF. DNA for the CDR3: TGCAGCGTTTTATTGGTGGGGACACGGGGTACTGAAGCTTTCTTT. Combining the CDR3 with reference TRBV29-1 and TRBJ1-1 gives the whole variable domain SAVISQKPSRDICQRGTSLTIQCQVDSQVTMMFWYRQQPGQSLTLIATANQGSEATYESGFVIDKFPISRPNLTFSTLTVSNMSPEDSSIYLCSVLLVGTRGTEAFFGQGTRLTVV.

There are many counts of this clonotype. The rearrangement uses TRBV7-8 and TRBJ1-2; D unclear. Deletions cut 5 bases from V and 6 bases from J, with 13 bases between. The germline V gene has CDR1 SGHVS and CDR2 FQNEAQ. This CDR3 comprises 13 residues. The chain's CDR3 is CASSQSALNGYTF. The CDR3 DNA follows: TGTGCCAGCAGCCAATCAGCGCTAAATGGCTACACCTTC. Looking up the rest from reference TRBV7-8 and TRBJ1-2 gives the full variable domain: GAGVSQSPRYKVAKRGQDVALRCDPISGHVSLFWYQQALGQGPEFLTYFQNEAQLDKSGLPSDRFFAERPEGSVSTLKIQRTQQEDSAVYLCASSQSALNGYTFGSGTRLTVV.

The V call is TRBV9, the J call TRBJ2-3, with TRBD2 as a possible D gene (5 bases). Germline CDR1 is SGDLS and CDR2 is YYNGEE. CDR3 length equals 16 residues. The germline V and J ends were trimmed by 0 bases and 2 bases, with 13 bases remaining between them. In DNA, the CDR3 is TGTGCCAGCAGCGTAGCTCCCGGGATGTACACAGATACGCAGTATTTT. Its protein product is CASSVAPGMYTDTQYF.

With regard to this clonotype: One end of the junction is discordant with germline, which a read error may explain. The chain carries TRBV19 and TRBJ1-1; D perhaps matches TRBD1 (6 bases). CDR3 size: 11 residues. Per germline, CDR1 LNHDA and CDR2 SQIVND (reference sequence). CDR3 in amino acids: CASRGSAEASF. Written as DNA, the CDR3 is TGTGCCAGCAGGGGCAGCGCTGAAGCTTCCTTT.

Regarding this clonotype: With a far larger clone one base away, a read error is the likely cause. This rearrangement joins TRBV13 to TRBJ2-1, with D perhaps TRBD2 (6 bases). V was pared by 6 bases and J by 3 bases, with 15 bases between. Germline CDR1 reads PRHDT; CDR2 reads FYEKMQ (reference sequence). CDR3 length: 15 amino acids. The CDR3 protein is CASSSSMGGYNEQFF. In nucleotides, the CDR3 is TGTGCCAGCAGTTCATCGATGGGGGGCTACAATGAGCAGTTCTTC.